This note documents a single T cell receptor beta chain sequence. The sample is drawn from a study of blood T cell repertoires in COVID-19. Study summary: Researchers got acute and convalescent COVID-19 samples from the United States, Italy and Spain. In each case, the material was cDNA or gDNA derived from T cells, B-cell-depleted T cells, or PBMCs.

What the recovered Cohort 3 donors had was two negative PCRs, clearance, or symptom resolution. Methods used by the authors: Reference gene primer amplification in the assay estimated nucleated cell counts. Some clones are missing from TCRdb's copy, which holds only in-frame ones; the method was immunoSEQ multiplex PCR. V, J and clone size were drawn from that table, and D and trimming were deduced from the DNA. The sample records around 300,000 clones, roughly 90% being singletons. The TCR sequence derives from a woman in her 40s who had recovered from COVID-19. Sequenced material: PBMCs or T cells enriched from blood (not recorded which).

The CDR3, as DNA: TGTGCCAGCAGCTTAGCGCTTGGGACAAAATATGGCTACACCTTC. Its protein is CASSLALGTKYGYTF. The rearrangement links TRBV7-9 to TRBJ1-2; tentative D call: TRBD1 (6 bases). The CDR3 has 15 amino acids. The V end was cut by 0 bases, the J end by 5 bases, with 13 bases between. In germline, CDR1 is SEHNR, CDR2 FQNEAQ (reference sequence).